The next 32 T cell receptor beta chains were all read from a single sample in a study of blood T cell repertoires in COVID-19. Using immunoSEQ multiplex PCR, the repertoire was profiled, and TCRdb retains in-frame clones only, with some absent. The top ten hold 15% to 20% of the sample, which has tens of thousands of clones, more than 70% seen once. Sequencing was performed on peripheral blood. The source is a man in his 70s with active or convalescent COVID-19.

This clone has more than one count but fewer than ten. The chain employs TRBV30 and TRBJ1-2, with D hard to call. The CDR3 runs 14 residues. Trimming shortened V by 0 bases and J by 4 bases, and 12 bases separated the two germline ends. Per the germline V gene, CDR1 is GTSNPN and CDR2 is SVGIG (reference sequence). The CDR3 DNA is TGTGCCTGGAGTGTTAATCCAGAGGCCTATGGCTACACCTTC. Its translation is CAWSVNPEAYGYTF.

The chain is built from TRBV2 and TRBJ2-5; D is possibly TRBD1 (6 bases). This CDR3 is 15 amino acids long. The V end was cut by 4 bases, the J end by 0 bases, with 12 bases between. Germline loops: CDR1 SNHLY, CDR2 FYNNEI. CDR3 coding DNA: TGTGCCAGCAGTGCAGGGGTGGCGAACCAAGAGACCCAGTACTTC. Translated, it gives CASSAGVANQETQYF.

This clone was recorded a few times. The V gene is TRBV28, the J gene TRBJ2-7; D is unresolved. This CDR3 is 15 amino acids long. Germline CDR1 MDHEN, CDR2 SYDVKM. V was pared by 6 bases and J by 2 bases, with 17 bases between. CDR3 DNA: TGTGCCAGCAGGCAAACCGGGTTCTCGGCCTACGAGCAGTACTTC. This gives the protein CASRQTGFSAYEQYF.

The rearrangement joins TRBV3-1 (or the pseudogene TRBV3-2) to TRBJ2-5; 10 bases are a match to TRBD2. Germline loops: CDR1 LGHDT, CDR2 YNNKEL (reference sequence). The J segment lost 2 bases and the V segment lost 4 bases, leaving 4 bases of the junction unmatched. The CDR3 has 15 residues. DNA of the CDR3: TGTGCCAGCAGCCCACTAGCGGGACCGCAAGAGACCCAGTACTTC. Its translation: CASSPLAGPQETQYF.

This clone has just one count. The chain has TRBV5-1 and TRBJ2-7; D may be TRBD2 (7 bases). Trimming pared 6 bases from V and 4 bases from J, leaving 20 bases between. This CDR3 is 15 amino acids long. Germline loops: CDR1 SGHRS, CDR2 YFSETQ. The CDR3 region has the DNA TGCGCCAGCAAGAGGGGAGGGGGGCAGAGTTACGAGCAGTACTTC. Its protein is CASKRGGGQSYEQYF. The full variable domain, rest sourced from reference TRBV5-1 and TRBJ2-7, is KAGVTQTPRYLIKTRGQQVTLSCSPISGHRSVSWYQQTPGQGLQFLFEYFSETQRNKGNFPGRFSGRQFSNSRSEMNVSTLELGDSALYLCASKRGGGQSYEQYFGPGTRLTVT.

This clone was counted a few times. This chain uses TRBV4-1 with TRBJ1-4; 7 nucleotides line up with TRBD1. The CDR3 sequence is 16 residues long. J was trimmed by 2 bases and V by 1 base; bases with no gene match: 4. Germline V lookup: CDR1 MGHRA, CDR2 YSYEKL. CDR3 residues: CASSQVEGGTNEKLFF. The CDR3 DNA follows: TGCGCCAGCAGCCAAGTAGAAGGGGGCACTAATGAAAAACTGTTTTTT.

This CDR3 reads CASSPGRLPYNSPLHF. The DNA of the CDR3 is TGTGCCAGCAGCCCCGGAAGACTCCCCTATAATTCACCCCTCCACTTT. The chain combines TRBV28 with TRBJ1-6; D not certain. V gave up 6 bases and J gave up 2 bases, with 14 bases separating them. Germline lookup yields CDR1 MDHEN and CDR2 SYDVKM. The CDR3 is 16 amino acids.

CDR3 bases: TGTGCCAGCAGTTTCGTGGAGCCCACTAATGAAAAACTGTTTTTT. Its protein is CASSFVEPTNEKLFF. The chain has TRBV28 and TRBJ1-4; D remains unclear. The germline V gene encodes CDR1 MDHEN and CDR2 SYDVKM. Trimming shortened V by 3 bases and J by 2 bases, and 10 bases separated the two germline ends. The CDR3 has 15 residues.

The chain joins TRBV10-3 to TRBJ2-7, with 7 bases that match TRBD1. CDR1 is ENHRY, CDR2 SYGVKD, per germline. The CDR3 covers 14 residues. V shed 10 bases and J 1 base; nucleotides not matched to a gene: 10. CDR3 region: CATSPRDSSYEQYF. The CDR3 bases are TGTGCCACCTCCCCGAGGGACAGTTCCTACGAGCAGTACTTC.

The chain recombines TRBV28 with TRBJ1-3, with 9 bases fitting TRBD1. The CDR3 is 14 amino acids. Germline CDR1 MDHEN, CDR2 SYDVKM. With 8 bases clipped from V and 3 bases from J, the junction kept 5 bases outside the gene matches. The CDR3 DNA sequence: TGTGCCAGCCAGGACAGGGGAGGTGGAAACACCATATATTTT. Translation gives CASQDRGGGNTIYF.

The chain links TRBV5-1 to TRBJ1-4; 9 positions agree with TRBD1. The ends lost 4 bases at V and 12 bases at J; junction bases unmatched: 4. The CDR3 is 12 amino acids. CDR1 is SGHRS and CDR2 is YFSETQ in the germline V gene. CDR3 sequence: CASSRTGEELFF. The DNA for the CDR3 is TGCGCCAGCAGCCGGACAGGGGAAGAACTGTTTTTT.

This chain uses TRBV6-1 with TRBJ1-5; TRBD1 matches at 9 bases. Looked up from germline, CDR1 is MNHNS and CDR2 is SASEGT. This CDR3 contains 15 residues. The V and J ends lost 3 bases and 0 bases, in that order; junction bases with no gene match: 0. DNA for the CDR3: TGTGCCAGCAGTGAGGGACAGGGTAGCAATCAGCCCCAGCATTTT. As protein: CASSEGQGSNQPQHF.

The chain joins TRBV5-4 to TRBJ2-5; TRBD2 matches 7 bases. V lost 4 bases to trimming and J lost 6 bases; unmatched junction nucleotides: 12. The CDR3 has 15 residues. CDR1 and CDR2 (germline): SGHNT, YYREEE (reference sequence). CDR3 DNA sequence: TGTGCCAGCAGCCTAGAATGGCGGGGGACTCAGACCCAGTACTTC. It codes for CASSLEWRGTQTQYF.

The genes are TRBV4-1 and TRBJ1-3; D call uncertain. CDR1 MGHRA and CDR2 YSYEKL come from the germline V gene. Between the trimmed V and J ends, which lost 4 bases and 2 bases, there was a span of 27 bases. The CDR3 is 20 residues long. CDR3 DNA sequence: TGCGCCAGCAGCCCGATGTTTGTCCGTGGGAGCTTAGTTGCTGGAAACACCATATATTTT. Encoded protein: CASSPMFVRGSLVAGNTIYF.

This chain connects TRBV6-6 to TRBJ1-5, with 7 bases identical to TRBD1. This CDR3 contains 16 residues. Germline CDR1 reads MNHNY; CDR2 reads SVGAGI (reference sequence). Trimming cost V 2 bases and J 1 base; bases outside gene matches: 5. The CDR3 protein is CASSYGTGASNQPQHF. CDR3 coding DNA: TGTGCCAGCAGTTACGGAACAGGGGCCAGCAATCAGCCCCAGCATTTT.

The chain has TRBV5-1 and TRBJ2-5, with D tentatively TRBD2 (5 bases). The germline V and J ends were trimmed by 5 bases and 5 bases, with 16 bases remaining between them. Germline loops: CDR1 SGHRS, CDR2 YFSETQ. This CDR3 comprises 14 residues. CDR3 sequence: CASSDARPSETQYF. CDR3 in DNA: TGCGCCAGCAGTGATGCAAGACCTAGCGAGACCCAGTACTTC.

This clone appeared a single time. The rearrangement joins TRBV28 to TRBJ1-1; D is possibly TRBD1 (6 bases). CDR1 is MDHEN, CDR2 SYDVKM, per germline. The CDR3 runs 12 residues. Trimming stripped 10 bases from V and 1 base from J, with 10 bases between. Here the CDR3 reads CAIRGGNTEAFF. Written as DNA, the CDR3 is TGTGCCATAAGAGGGGGGAACACTGAAGCTTTCTTT.

V and J are TRBV28 and TRBJ1-1, with TRBD1 as a possible D gene (5 bases). The CDR3 is 11 amino acids. The V end was cut by 3 bases, the J end by 11 bases, with 10 bases between. Germline CDR1 is MDHEN and CDR2 is SYDVKM. CDR3 bases: TGTGCCAGCAGTTTCTGGGGGGTGGCTTTCTTT. Its protein is CASSFWGVAFF.

This chain connects TRBV11-2 to TRBJ1-2; 12 nucleotides match TRBD1. The CDR3 is 16 residues long. Germline assignment: CDR1 SGHAT and CDR2 FQNNGV. V lost 4 bases and J lost 0; bases outside the gene matches: 3. This CDR3 is CASSSGQGAANYGYTF. Written as DNA, the CDR3 is TGTGCCAGCAGCTCGGGACAGGGGGCAGCTAACTATGGCTACACCTTC.

CDR3 residues: CASSGQGMNTEAFF. The CDR3 DNA follows: TGTGCCAGCAGTGGACAGGGGATGAACACTGAAGCTTTCTTT. The J gene is TRBJ1-1, the V gene TRBV2; 8 bases agree with TRBD1. Germline V gene data show CDR1 as SNHLY and CDR2 as FYNNEI. Trimming removed 4 bases from V and 0 bases from J; junction bases left unmatched: 1. CDR3 length: 14 residues.

CDR3 sequence (DNA): TGTGCCAGCAGTCACGGTGGGGGGGGACCGGACTCTGGAAACACCATATATTTT. It translates to CASSHGGGGPDSGNTIYF. The chain couples TRBV5-4 to TRBJ1-3; a possible D gene is TRBD1 (5 bases). Trimming left V 5 bases short and J 0 bases short, with 21 bases between. The CDR3 sequence is 18 residues long. Germline V gene sequence: CDR1 SGHNT, CDR2 YYREEE (reference sequence).

This chain connects TRBV10-3 to TRBJ2-1; D is possibly TRBD2 (6 bases). This CDR3 comprises 13 residues. V lost 4 bases and J 5 bases, leaving 9 bases between the germline ends. Per germline, CDR1 ENHRY and CDR2 SYGVKD. CDR3 amino acids: CAISGTGDNEQFF. The CDR3 region has the DNA TGTGCCATCAGTGGGACGGGGGACAATGAGCAGTTCTTC.

The J gene is TRBJ2-7, the V gene TRBV3-1 (or the pseudogene TRBV3-2), with a possible D match to TRBD1 (5 bases). CDR3 length: 13 amino acids. The V end was cut by 4 bases, the J end by 0 bases, with 7 bases between. The V gene's germline CDR1 is LGHDT and CDR2 YNNKEL (reference sequence). The CDR3 spells CASSPGHSYEQYF. The DNA for the CDR3 is TGTGCCAGCAGCCCAGGACACTCCTACGAGCAGTACTTC.

This sequence joins TRBV9 and TRBJ2-1; D unclear. Looked up from germline, CDR1 is SGDLS and CDR2 is YYNGEE. CDR3 length: 12 residues. V dropped 6 bases and J dropped 7 bases, with 11 bases sitting between them. The CDR3 DNA sequence: TGTGCCAGCACCCTGACCGGGAATGAGCAGTTCTTC. Translation: CASTLTGNEQFF.

The genes are TRBV11-2 and TRBJ2-3, with 8 bases lining up with TRBD1. This CDR3 comprises 14 residues. V lost 5 bases and J lost 2; bases outside the gene matches: 3. Germline V gene lookup returns CDR1 SGHAT and CDR2 FQNNGV. CDR3 coding DNA: TGTGCCAGCAGCCGACAGGGGCCCACAGATACGCAGTATTTT. As protein: CASSRQGPTDTQYF.

This chain links TRBV9 with TRBJ2-5, with 10 positions matching TRBD1. Germline V CDR1 and CDR2: SGDLS, YYNGEE. This CDR3 region has 15 residues. Trimming cost V 4 bases and J 5 bases; bases outside gene matches: 8. The CDR3, as DNA: TGTGCCAGCAGCACATCGACAGGGGGCGGGGAGACCCAGTACTTC. Residues: CASSTSTGGGETQYF.

There are a few counts of this clone. The chain couples TRBV6-5 to TRBJ2-5; tentatively, D is TRBD1 (7 bases). This CDR3 has 15 amino acids. Trimming removed 6 bases from V and 4 bases from J, with 18 bases in between. Germline V gene lookup returns CDR1 MNHEY and CDR2 SVGAGI. The CDR3 DNA reads TGTGCCAGCAGGCACCAGGGGGGTGAGGGAGAGACCCAGTACTTC. Amino acids: CASRHQGGEGETQYF.

The chain employs TRBV19 and TRBJ1-1, with D perhaps TRBD1 (6 bases). This CDR3 region has 13 residues. With 3 bases removed from V and 3 bases from J, the gap between germline ends came to 8 bases. Looked up from germline, CDR1 is LNHDA and CDR2 is SQIVND (reference sequence). The CDR3 coding sequence is TGTGCCAGTAGTATGAACAGGGACACTGAAGCTTTCTTT. Its protein product is CASSMNRDTEAFF.

This clone was detected once. This sequence joins TRBV9 and TRBJ2-3; 8 positions agree with TRBD2. CDR3 size: 16 residues. Germline trimming cut 2 bases from V and 2 bases from J; bases unmatched to any gene: 7. Germline CDR1 SGDLS, CDR2 YYNGEE. This chain's CDR3 is CASSVGASGYTDTQYF. As DNA, the CDR3 is TGTGCCAGCAGCGTTGGGGCTAGCGGGTACACAGATACGCAGTATTTT.

V and J are TRBV28 and TRBJ2-1, with D maybe TRBD2 (7 bases). CDR3 size: 17 residues. In germline, CDR1 is MDHEN, CDR2 SYDVKM. The V and J ends lost 2 bases and 6 bases respectively, with 20 bases between them. CDR3: CASSLISGGRESNEQFF. The CDR3 DNA follows: TGTGCCAGCAGTTTAATTTCCGGGGGGCGGGAGTCCAATGAGCAGTTCTTC.

The chain links TRBV7-9 to TRBJ1-5; perhaps TRBD1 as D (5 bases). Germline-derived CDR1 and CDR2 are SEHNR and FQNEAQ (reference sequence). V was shortened by 1 base and J by 9 bases, with 10 bases between the two germline ends. The CDR3 consists of 13 residues. CDR3 sequence reads: CASSLEGNGPQHF. CDR3 sequence (DNA): TGTGCCAGCAGCTTAGAGGGGAACGGGCCCCAGCATTTT.

This chain joins TRBV29-1 and TRBJ2-7; D possibly corresponds to TRBD2 (7 bases). Trimming took off 3 bases at V and 3 bases at J, with 15 bases between the two ends. This CDR3 comprises 14 residues. The germline V gene has CDR1 SQVTM and CDR2 ANQGSEA. CDR3 sequence (DNA): TGCAGCGTTGAGGCCGGGGGGCCACGCTACGAGCAGTACTTC. The encoded protein is CSVEAGGPRYEQYF.